This T cell receptor (beta chain) was captured in a study of CD8 T cells in ankylosing spondylitis. The CDR3 covers 14 residues. Germline V gene data show CDR1 as LNHNV and CDR2 as YYDKDF (reference sequence). The ends were cut back, 0 bases at V and 7 bases at J, with 12 bases in the middle. TCRdb re-derived calls from the 5' RACE reads in MiXCR, one entry per CDR3 protein. The sample shows 200,000 to 300,000 distinct CDR3 sequences, roughly 10% of them seen only once. This clonotype was seen many times. The antigen is undetermined. Regarding the study as a whole: CD8+ cells made up the disease-linked clones, which were relatively rare in peripheral blood. A number of the motif variants had already been described in reactive arthritis synovial fluid and blood. What appeared characteristic of ankylosing spondylitis blood was a TCR beta motif of eight or nine highly homologous variants.

Sequenced material: blood, either unsorted or a sorted T cell fraction (not recorded which). The V gene is TRBV15, the J gene TRBJ1-2, with TRBD1 as a possible D gene (5 bases). This receptor was obtained from a male donor with ankylosing spondylitis or in good health (not recorded which). The CDR3 is CATSRDRDLGGYTF. DNA of the CDR3: TGTGCCACCAGCAGAGACCGGGACCTCGGTGGCTACACCTTC.